Below are 7 T cell receptor beta chains sequenced from a single sample in a study of control samples from healthy donors and cancer patients. Using immunoSEQ multiplex PCR, the repertoire was profiled, and TCRdb retains in-frame clones only, with some absent. The sample records 100,000 to 150,000 clones, roughly 92% being singletons. The specimen was blood. All receptors derive from a man aged 18 to 35 in good health.

The chain recombines TRBV9 with TRBJ1-1; D perhaps matches TRBD1 (6 bases). Between the trimmed V and J ends, which lost 1 base and 4 bases, there was a span of 11 bases. Germline assignment: CDR1 SGDLS and CDR2 YYNGEE. The CDR3 covers 14 residues. CDR3 bases: TGTGCCAGCAGCGTAAGCGGAGGGGGCACTGAAGCTTTCTTT. This sequence encodes CASSVSGGGTEAFF.

This clone is medium-sized (0.01 to 0.1%) within its sample. This rearrangement joins TRBV30 to TRBJ1-4; TRBD1 matches at 9 bases. V lost 4 bases, J lost 5 bases, and 5 bases stayed unmatched. The germline V gene encodes CDR1 GTSNPN and CDR2 SVGIG (reference sequence). The CDR3 covers 14 residues. CDR3: CAWNRQGENEKLFF. The CDR3 region has the DNA TGTGCCTGGAACCGACAGGGGGAGAATGAAAAACTGTTTTTT.

The J gene is TRBJ1-2, the V gene TRBV2; 8 bases match TRBD1. Germline V gene data show CDR1 as SNHLY and CDR2 as FYNNEI. The CDR3 is made up of 14 amino acids. After removal of 8 bases from V and 10 bases from J, the junction contained 15 bases not matched to a gene. CDR3: CASVEDRDLFDYTF. The CDR3 nucleotides read TGTGCCAGCGTGGAGGACAGGGACCTATTTGACTACACCTTC.

The chain carries TRBV6-6 and TRBJ2-1; D unclear. Germline V gene lookup returns CDR1 MNHNY and CDR2 SVGAGI (reference sequence). This CDR3 has 11 amino acids. The CDR3 bases are TGTGCAACCAGGTCCTACAATGAGCAGTTCTTC. The encoded protein is CATRSYNEQFF.

V and J are TRBV5-1 and TRBJ2-7; D tentatively reads TRBD1 or TRBD2 (5 bases each). V gave up 4 bases and J gave up 0 bases, with 8 bases separating them. Germline V CDR1 and CDR2: SGHRS, YFSETQ. The CDR3 is 13 residues long. The CDR3 DNA reads as TGCGCCAGCAGCGGGGGAAGCTCCTACGAGCAGTACTTC. It is translated as CASSGGSSYEQYF.

The J gene is TRBJ1-1, the V gene TRBV7-9; weak D call: TRBD1 (5 bases). The ends were cut back, 5 bases at V and 5 bases at J, with 15 bases in the middle. There are 14 residues in the CDR3. Germline assignment: CDR1 SEHNR and CDR2 FQNEAQ (reference sequence). CDR3 nucleotide sequence: TGTGCCAGCAGCGGGTGGACACCCGGGACTGAAGCTTTCTTT. Protein product: CASSGWTPGTEAFF.

The chain has TRBV19 and TRBJ2-7, with D perhaps being TRBD1 or TRBD2 (6 bases each). The CDR3 spans 17 residues. Germline assignment: CDR1 LNHDA and CDR2 SQIVND (reference sequence). V was cut by 6 bases and J by 0 bases, with 21 bases left in between. The CDR3 region has the DNA TGTGCCAGTAGCAGAGCCCCGACGGGGGCGCACTCCTACGAGCAGTACTTC. Protein product: CASSRAPTGAHSYEQYF. Full variable domain (missing parts from reference TRBV19 and TRBJ2-7): DGGITQSPKYLFRKEGQNVTLSCEQNLNHDAMYWYRQDPGQGLRLIYYSQIVNDFQKGDIAEGYSVSREKKESFPLTVTSAQKNPTAFYLCASSRAPTGAHSYEQYFGPGTRLTVT.